These 10 T cell receptor beta chains were all obtained from the same sample, sequenced in a study of blood T cell repertoires in COVID-19 (dated by TCRdb to about 2020). Library creation used the immunoSEQ multiplex PCR assay. TCRdb retrieved this table from immuneACCESS and kept in-frame rearrangements only. Not all clones are present; in checked studies, unresolved V genes account for under half, and no reason is known for the remainder. Here the sample has 110,000 to 150,000 clones; approximately 90% occur a single time. The ten largest make up approximately 11% of the sample. The source material was peripheral blood. Receptors were obtained from an elderly woman with acute or convalescent COVID-19.

This chain links TRBV7-9 with TRBJ2-3, with TRBD2 identical over 11 bases. With V trimmed by 5 bases and J by 2 bases, 6 bases remained unmatched. The CDR3 spans 16 residues. CDR1 is SEHNR, CDR2 FQNEAQ, per germline (reference sequence). The CDR3 protein is CASSTGTSGLTDTQYF. The CDR3 coding sequence is TGTGCCAGCAGCACCGGGACTAGCGGACTCACAGATACGCAGTATTTT.

V gene TRBV12-3 or TRBV12-4 combines with J gene TRBJ1-1; 7 bases match TRBD1. The CDR3 covers 13 residues. The V gene end was trimmed by 4 bases and the J gene end by 4 bases; junction bases not matched to a gene: 3. This CDR3 is CASSSSGGTEAFF. The CDR3 DNA reads as TGTGCCAGCAGTTCTTCAGGGGGCACTGAAGCTTTCTTT.

This clone was observed a few times. The rearrangement uses TRBV28 and TRBJ1-5; TRBD1 is a possible D gene (6 bases). V dropped 2 bases and J dropped 7 bases, with 15 bases sitting between them. The CDR3 has 15 amino acids. CDR1 is MDHEN and CDR2 is SYDVKM in the germline V gene. CDR3 sequence: CASSLRGGAGQPQHF. The CDR3 DNA reads TGTGCCAGCAGTTTAAGGGGGGGCGCAGGCCAGCCCCAGCATTTT.

The chain employs TRBV11-2 and TRBJ1-2; 8 bases map to TRBD1. Germline-derived CDR1 and CDR2 are SGHAT and FQNNGV. The CDR3 runs 15 residues. V was clipped by 5 bases and J by 8 bases; unmatched bases: 13. CDR3 protein: CASSPGTGPWDGYTF. CDR3 DNA: TGTGCCAGCAGCCCGGGGACAGGACCCTGGGACGGCTACACCTTC.

CDR3 region: CASSPGQNSGNTIYF. For the CDR3, the DNA is TGTGCCAGCAGCCCGGGACAGAACTCTGGAAACACCATATATTTT. This chain connects TRBV7-9 to TRBJ1-3; 7 nucleotides match TRBD1. The junction had 4 bases not matched to a gene; V was cut back by 5 bases and J by 0 bases. Germline lookup yields CDR1 SEHNR and CDR2 FQNEAQ (reference sequence). There are 15 residues in the CDR3.

This chain uses TRBV5-1 with TRBJ2-5, with a weak D call TRBD2 (6 bases). Per the germline V gene, CDR1 is SGHRS and CDR2 is YFSETQ. Between the trimmed V and J ends, which lost 0 bases and 5 bases, there was a span of 14 bases. This CDR3 spans 15 amino acids. CDR3 region: CASSLGGDYWETQYF. The CDR3 DNA sequence: TGCGCCAGCAGCTTGGGCGGGGATTATTGGGAGACCCAGTACTTC.

V gene TRBV5-1 combines with J gene TRBJ1-4; possible D gene TRBD1, 6 bases. The CDR3 loop spans 15 amino acids. Germline assignment: CDR1 SGHRS and CDR2 YFSETQ. V was pared by 0 bases and J by 4 bases, with 10 bases between. The CDR3 loop reads CASSLAQGINEKLFF. The CDR3 nucleotides are TGCGCCAGCAGCTTGGCCCAGGGGATTAATGAAAAACTGTTTTTT. The variable domain in full, completed from reference TRBV5-1 and TRBJ1-4, reads KAGVTQTPRYLIKTRGQQVTLSCSPISGHRSVSWYQQTPGQGLQFLFEYFSETQRNKGNFPGRFSGRQFSNSRSEMNVSTLELGDSALYLCASSLAQGINEKLFFGSGTQLSVL.

The gene calls are TRBV2 and TRBJ1-4; D gene unclear. The CDR3 is made up of 14 amino acids. Between the trimmed V and J ends, which lost 7 bases and 11 bases, there was a span of 20 bases. Germline V CDR1 and CDR2: SNHLY, FYNNEI. CDR3 loop: CASTEGFGQEKLFF. In DNA form, the CDR3 reads TGTGCCAGCACCGAGGGTTTCGGGCAAGAGAAACTGTTTTTT.

V gene TRBV19 combines with J gene TRBJ2-7; TRBD2 might be the D (6 bases). V was clipped by 3 bases and J by 3 bases, with 15 bases between them. Germline CDR1 LNHDA, CDR2 SQIVND (reference sequence). The CDR3 consists of 15 residues. In nucleotides, the CDR3 is TGTGCCAGTAGTATCCCTGGGGAGGCGGTCTACGAGCAGTACTTC. Its protein is CASSIPGEAVYEQYF.

The chain carries TRBV6-6 and TRBJ1-1; no clear D. Between the trimmed V and J ends, which lost 6 bases and 8 bases, there was a span of 22 bases. Germline values: CDR1 MNHNY, CDR2 SVGAGI (reference sequence). The CDR3 extends over 15 amino acids. The CDR3, as DNA: TGTGCCAGCAGCACGAGCGGAGGGATAGTTGGAGAAGCTTTCTTT. Translating it yields CASSTSGGIVGEAFF.